These 5 T cell receptor beta chains were all obtained from the same sample, sequenced in a study of blood T cell repertoires in COVID-19. Assay used: immunoSEQ multiplex PCR; TCRdb lists only in-frame clones, some missing. The sample lists more than 150,000 clones, 70% to 85% occurring once. Sequenced material: PBMCs or T cells enriched from blood (not recorded which). Every receptor here comes from a woman aged 50 to 60 who had recovered from COVID-19.

CDR3 region: CASSLLASTEQYF. The CDR3 region has the DNA TGTGCCAGCAGTTTACTAGCTTCTACCGAGCAGTACTTC. This rearrangement joins TRBV27 to TRBJ2-7; D is possibly TRBD2 (5 bases). Between the trimmed V and J ends, which lost 2 bases and 6 bases, there was a span of 11 bases. CDR1 is MNHEY and CDR2 is SMNVEV in the germline V gene (reference sequence). The CDR3 runs to 13 residues.

The rearrangement joins TRBV6-1 to TRBJ1-5; tentative D call: TRBD1 (6 bases). Germline-derived CDR1 and CDR2 are MNHNS and SASEGT. The CDR3 spans 15 residues. Trimming cost V 2 bases and J 5 bases, with 13 bases left between them. The CDR3 region is CASSEQQGMHQPQHF. In nucleotides, the CDR3 is TGTGCCAGCAGTGAACAACAGGGAATGCATCAGCCCCAGCATTTT.

V usage is TRBV30 and J usage is TRBJ2-1; TRBD1 is a possible D gene (5 bases). CDR3 length: 11 amino acids. Germline V lookup: CDR1 GTSNPN, CDR2 SVGIG (reference sequence). V lost 0 bases and J lost 8, with 5 bases in between. CDR3 protein: CAWSVGHEQFF. The CDR3 bases are TGTGCCTGGAGTGTGGGGCATGAGCAGTTCTTC. The variable domain in full, with the rest retrieved from reference TRBV30 and TRBJ2-1, is SQTIHQWPATLVQPVGSPLSLECTVEGTSNPNLYWYRQAAGRGLQLLFYSVGIGQISSEVPQNLSASRPQDRQFILSSKKLLLSDSGFYLCAWSVGHEQFFGPGTRLTVL.

This clone appeared once. The chain joins TRBV18 to TRBJ1-1; TRBD1 might be the D (5 bases). CDR3 size: 15 residues. The V end was cut by 6 bases, the J end by 0 bases, with 14 bases between. Germline assignment: CDR1 KGHSH and CDR2 LQKENI. Here the CDR3 DNA reads TGTGCCAGCTCCCAGCCGGAGGGGCTGAACACTGAAGCTTTCTTT. Protein: CASSQPEGLNTEAFF.

J is TRBJ2-3 and V is TRBV6-2 or TRBV6-3, with D perhaps TRBD1 (5 bases). CDR3 size: 14 residues. From germline, CDR1 is MNHEY and CDR2 SVGEGT. Trimming removed 4 bases at V and 3 bases at J, with 11 bases between. CDR3 sequence reads: CASSWGGKTDTQYF. The CDR3 DNA is TGTGCCAGCAGTTGGGGCGGAAAGACAGATACGCAGTATTTT.